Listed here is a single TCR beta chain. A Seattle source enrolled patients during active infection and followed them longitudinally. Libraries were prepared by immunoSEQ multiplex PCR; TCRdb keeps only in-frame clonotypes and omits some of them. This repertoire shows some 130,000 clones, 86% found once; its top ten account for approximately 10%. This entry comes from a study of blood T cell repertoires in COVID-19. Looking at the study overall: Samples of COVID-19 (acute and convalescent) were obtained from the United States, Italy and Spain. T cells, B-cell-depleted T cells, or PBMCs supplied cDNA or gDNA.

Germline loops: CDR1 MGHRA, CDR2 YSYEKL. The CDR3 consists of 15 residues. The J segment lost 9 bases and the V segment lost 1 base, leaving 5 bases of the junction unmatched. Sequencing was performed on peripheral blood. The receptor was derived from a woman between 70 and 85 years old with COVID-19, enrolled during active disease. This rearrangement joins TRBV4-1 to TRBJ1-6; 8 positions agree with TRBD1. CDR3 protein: CASSQVPGGTSPLHF. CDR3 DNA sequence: TGCGCCAGCAGCCAAGTCCCAGGGGGCACTTCACCCCTCCACTTT.